The TCR beta chain described here comes from a study of control samples from healthy donors and cancer patients. Assay: immunoSEQ multiplex PCR; the TCRdb copy retains only in-frame clones and omits some. The table has some 14,000 clones, around 79% seen once. The receptor was derived from a male donor with melanoma. Sequencing was done on a sample of formalin-fixed, paraffin-embedded tissue.

CDR3 sequence (DNA): TGTGCCATCAGTGGTGGACAGGCAGACACTGAAGCTTTCTTT. Protein: CAISGGQADTEAFF. This chain joins TRBV10-3 and TRBJ1-1, with 7 bases identical to TRBD1. This CDR3 is built from 14 residues. Germline V CDR1 and CDR2: ENHRY, SYGVKD. With V trimmed by 4 bases and J by 3 bases, 5 bases remained unmatched.